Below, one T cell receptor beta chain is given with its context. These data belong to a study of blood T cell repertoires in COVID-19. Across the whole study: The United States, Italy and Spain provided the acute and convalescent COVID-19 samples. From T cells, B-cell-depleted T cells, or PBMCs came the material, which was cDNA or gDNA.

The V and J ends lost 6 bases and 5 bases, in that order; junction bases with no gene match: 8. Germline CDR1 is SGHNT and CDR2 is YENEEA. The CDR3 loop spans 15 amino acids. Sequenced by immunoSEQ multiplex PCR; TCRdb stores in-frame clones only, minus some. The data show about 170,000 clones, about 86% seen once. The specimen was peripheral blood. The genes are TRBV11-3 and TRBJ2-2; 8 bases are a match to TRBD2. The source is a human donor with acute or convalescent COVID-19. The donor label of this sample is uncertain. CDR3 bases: TGTGCCAGCAGACCCGGGGGGGAACTTACCGGGGAGCTGTTTTTT. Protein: CASRPGGELTGELFF. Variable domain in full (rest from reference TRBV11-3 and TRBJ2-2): EAGVVQSPRYKIIEKKQPVAFWCNPISGHNTLYWYLQNLGQGPELLIRYENEEAVDDSQLPKDRFSAERLKGVDSTLKIQPAELGDSAVYLCASRPGGELTGELFFGEGSRLTVL.